The 20 T cell receptor beta chains reported below all come from one sample, sequenced in a study of blood T cell repertoires in COVID-19. Assay: immunoSEQ multiplex PCR; the TCRdb copy retains only in-frame clones and omits some. The table records 300,000 to 400,000 clones, approximately 83% of them present only once. Material: PBMCs or T cells enriched from blood (not recorded which). These receptors came from a woman in her forties with acute COVID-19.

The CDR3: CASSSLTPTVNYGYTF. Written as DNA, the CDR3 is TGTGCCAGCAGTTCGCTCACTCCGACAGTAAACTATGGCTACACCTTC. The V call is TRBV6-2 or TRBV6-3, the J call TRBJ1-2; the D gene is possibly TRBD1 (5 bases). Trimming took 4 bases from V and 2 from J, leaving 17 bases between them. CDR1 is MNHEY, CDR2 SVGEGT, per germline. CDR3 length: 16 amino acids.

The sample holds a few counts of this clone. The rearrangement uses TRBV3-1 (or the pseudogene TRBV3-2) and TRBJ1-2; the D gene is possibly TRBD1 (6 bases). The CDR3 length is 13 residues. Trimming stripped 1 base from V and 4 bases from J, with 7 bases between. Per the germline V gene, CDR1 is LGHDT and CDR2 is YNNKEL (reference sequence). CDR3 in DNA: TGTGCCAGCAGCCAAGGGACAGTCTATGGCTACACCTTC. It translates to CASSQGTVYGYTF.

The rearrangement uses TRBV5-1 and TRBJ1-4; D may be TRBD1 (6 bases). Trimming removed 2 bases at V and 8 bases at J, with 16 bases between. CDR3 length equals 15 residues. CDR1 and CDR2 (germline): SGHRS, YFSETQ. The CDR3 nucleotides are TGCGCCAGCAGCTTAATCCCACAGGGTGGCGAAAAACTGTTTTTT. Translation gives CASSLIPQGGEKLFF.

On this clone: Other nucleotide sequences from this sample produce the same CDR3. The chain is built from TRBV2 and TRBJ1-1, with 9 bases lining up with TRBD1. The CDR3 sequence is 14 residues long. V trimming: 6 bases; J trimming: 0 bases; junction bases outside the gene matches: 2. From germline, CDR1 is SNHLY and CDR2 FYNNEI. This chain's CDR3 is CASRYRGLNTEAFF. CDR3 in DNA: TGTGCCAGCAGGTACAGGGGGCTGAACACTGAAGCTTTCTTT.

This chain links TRBV3-1 (or the pseudogene TRBV3-2) with TRBJ2-1; 8 bases align to TRBD2. Germline CDR1 reads LGHDT; CDR2 reads YNNKEL (reference sequence). With V trimmed by 6 bases and J by 8 bases, 3 bases remained unmatched. The CDR3 has 12 residues. The CDR3 bases are TGTGCCAGCAGTCTGACTAGCGATGAGCAGTTCTTC. It is translated as CASSLTSDEQFF.

In DNA, the CDR3 is TGTGCCAGCAGTGATCTACGAGGACAGGGGTCCTATGGCTACACCTTC. It is translated as CASSDLRGQGSYGYTF. This sequence joins TRBV2 and TRBJ1-2, with TRBD1 identical over 9 bases. J was trimmed by 4 bases and V by 3 bases; bases with no gene match: 9. The CDR3 covers 16 residues. Per the germline V gene, CDR1 is SNHLY and CDR2 is FYNNEI.

The rearrangement uses TRBV9 and TRBJ2-3; 12 bases map to TRBD2. V shed 0 bases and J 6 bases; nucleotides not matched to a gene: 17. CDR1 SGDLS and CDR2 YYNGEE come from the germline V gene. This CDR3 spans 20 amino acids. CDR3 nucleotide sequence: TGTGCCAGCAGCGTAGGTGCGGGGACTAGCGGGTTCCGGGGGGCGGATACGCAGTATTTT. Its translation is CASSVGAGTSGFRGADTQYF.

This clone has just a few counts. J is TRBJ1-2 and V is TRBV19; D may be TRBD1 (5 bases). The CDR3 has 16 amino acids. Germline CDR1 and CDR2: LNHDA and SQIVND (reference sequence). V gave up 5 bases and J gave up 0 bases, with 16 bases separating them. The CDR3 DNA follows: TGTGCCAGTAGTCGCAGGGCCGATCGGTCTAACTATGGCTACACCTTC. The encoded protein is CASSRRADRSNYGYTF.

V gene TRBV5-4 combines with J gene TRBJ1-2; D is uncertain. CDR1 and CDR2 (germline): SGHNT, YYREEE (reference sequence). The ends were cut back, 2 bases at V and 4 bases at J, with 15 bases in the middle. The length of the CDR3 is 15 residues. The CDR3 nucleotides read TGTGCCAGCAGCTTTATCGGGATCGGTAGCTATGGCTACACCTTC. This translates into CASSFIGIGSYGYTF.

The CDR3 spells CASSSGTSAAYNEQFF. Here the CDR3 DNA reads TGTGCCAGCAGTTCCGGGACTAGCGCAGCCTACAATGAGCAGTTCTTC. The chain employs TRBV6-5 and TRBJ2-1; 10 bases are shared with TRBD2. The CDR3 spans 16 residues. Unmatched junction bases numbered 5, after V lost 4 bases and J lost 2 bases. Germline CDR1 and CDR2: MNHEY and SVGAGI.

This clone has a count of ten or more. The CDR3 spells CASSQTGNEQYF. CDR3 nucleotide sequence: TGTGCCAGCAGCCAAACAGGGAACGAGCAGTACTTC. The chain is built from TRBV13 and TRBJ2-7; maybe TRBD1 (6 bases). Looked up from germline, CDR1 is PRHDT and CDR2 is FYEKMQ (reference sequence). V lost 5 bases, J lost 5 bases, and 10 bases lay in between. CDR3 length: 12 amino acids.

The chain recombines TRBV7-2 with TRBJ1-6; D gene ambiguous. V lost 1 base to trimming and J lost 8 bases, with 9 bases between them. Germline assignment: CDR1 SGHTA and CDR2 FQGNSA. The CDR3 is 14 residues long. CDR3 amino acids: CASSLDSSYSPLHF. In DNA form, the CDR3 reads TGTGCCAGCAGCTTAGACAGTTCCTATTCACCCCTCCACTTT.

The rearrangement joins TRBV4-2 to TRBJ2-1, with D perhaps TRBD2 (6 bases). V was cut by 2 bases and J by 7 bases, with 15 bases left in between. The germline V gene encodes CDR1 LGHNA and CDR2 YNFKEQ. The length of the CDR3 is 15 residues. The CDR3 bases are TGTGCCAGCAGCCAACCTACTAGCCACTTAAATGAGCAGTTCTTC. Amino acids: CASSQPTSHLNEQFF.

This clone has only a few counts. The chain employs TRBV5-4 and TRBJ1-2; the match to TRBD1 covers 10 bases. V shed 9 bases and J 2 bases; nucleotides not matched to a gene: 4. The CDR3 runs 13 residues. Germline V gene data show CDR1 as SGHNT and CDR2 as YYREEE (reference sequence). The CDR3 loop reads CATRDRGNYGYTF. CDR3 DNA: TGTGCCACAAGGGACAGGGGAAACTATGGCTACACCTTC.

The rearrangement joins TRBV19 to TRBJ2-2; the D gene is possibly TRBD2 (5 bases). The CDR3 contains 15 residues. Germline CDR1 is LNHDA and CDR2 is SQIVND (reference sequence). Between the trimmed V and J ends, which lost 3 bases and 3 bases, there was a span of 11 bases. The CDR3 protein is CASSMSGRDTGELFF. Written as DNA, the CDR3 is TGTGCCAGTAGTATGAGCGGACGGGACACCGGGGAGCTGTTTTTT.

This chain joins TRBV7-9 and TRBJ1-3, with D unresolved. The germline V gene has CDR1 SEHNR and CDR2 FQNEAQ (reference sequence). This CDR3 spans 14 amino acids. V was clipped by 0 bases and J by 1 base, with 4 bases between them. The CDR3 DNA is TGTGCCAGCAGCTTAGCCTCTTCTGGAAACACCATATATTTT. Its translation: CASSLASSGNTIYF.

This clone was counted between two and nine times. The chain combines TRBV7-7 with TRBJ2-2; 7 positions match TRBD2. Germline CDR1 and CDR2: SSHAT and FNYEAQ (reference sequence). V trimming: 5 bases; J trimming: 0 bases; junction bases outside the gene matches: 15. This CDR3 has 19 residues. In DNA form, the CDR3 reads TGTGCCAGCAGCCCAAGACGGCTAGCGGCGACATCGAACACCGGGGAGCTGTTTTTT. Protein sequence: CASSPRRLAATSNTGELFF.

Only a few counts were recorded for this clone. The chain employs TRBV19 and TRBJ1-1, with D perhaps TRBD1 (5 bases). The CDR3 length is 14 residues. With 5 bases removed from V and 4 bases from J, the gap between germline ends came to 14 bases. Germline CDR1 LNHDA, CDR2 SQIVND (reference sequence). CDR3 in amino acids: CASSPGRRSTEAFF. The DNA for the CDR3 is TGTGCCAGTAGTCCAGGGCGGAGAAGCACTGAAGCTTTCTTT.

The chain joins TRBV10-1 to TRBJ2-7, with 9 bases matching TRBD2. The CDR3 consists of 21 residues. V trimming: 6 bases; J trimming: 0 bases; junction bases outside the gene matches: 24. In germline, CDR1 is WNHNN, CDR2 SYGVQD (reference sequence). The CDR3 region is CASSPTGPPLIAGGSSYEQYF. The CDR3 DNA reads TGCGCCAGCAGCCCGACCGGCCCCCCCCTTATTGCGGGGGGGTCCTCCTACGAGCAGTACTTC.

V usage is TRBV18 and J usage is TRBJ1-2; tentatively, D is TRBD1 (5 bases). The CDR3 runs to 15 residues. Germline V gene data show CDR1 as KGHSH and CDR2 as LQKENI. V was shortened by 2 bases and J by 3 bases, with 13 bases between the two germline ends. The CDR3 reads CASSPGAGSDYGYTF. The CDR3 DNA reads as TGTGCCAGCTCACCAGGTGCAGGGTCTGACTATGGCTACACCTTC.